This TCR beta chain was retrieved from a study of blood T cells in healthy people across ages. Notes on the study in general: Samples with more naive T cells showed higher observed beta diversity.

V was cut by 2 bases and J by 3 bases, with 21 bases left in between. This CDR3 is built from 18 residues. Germline CDR1 is MNHEY and CDR2 is SVGAGI. Using a J-beta primer mix together with a sample-barcoded 5' primer, a second PCR was run for about 6 to 12 cycles. With 12 random nucleotides, a template-switch adaptor tagged each individual cDNA molecule. TCRdb called the 5' RACE reads again in MiXCR, with one record for every CDR3 protein. The table lists some 1.1 million distinct CDR3 sequences, 35% to 40% of them singletons. In this sample, this clonotype turned up a few times. Its matching antigen is unknown.

This TCR was sampled from a man between 18 and 29 years old in good health. The chain joins TRBV6-5 to TRBJ2-3; tentative D call: TRBD2 (7 bases). Sequences were obtained from blood. Here the CDR3 reads CASSYDPWGGADTDTQYF. The CDR3 nucleotides are TGTGCCAGCAGTTACGACCCATGGGGGGGGGCTGATACAGATACGCAGTATTTT.